The source of this T cell receptor (beta chain) is a study of cytomegalovirus exposure and HLA in healthy donors. Study-wide results and caveats: Judged likely to be a sequencing artifact was a cluster of highly shared sequence variants. In an earlier analysis, most TCR beta V segments were productive about 87% or about 30% of the time. With later analysis, a missense DCLRE1C variant became linked to TCR beta V- and J-gene trimming.

In the case of this clone: What it binds is not known.

From germline, CDR1 is SEHNR and CDR2 FQNEAQ (reference sequence). This CDR3 has 16 amino acids. V was pared by 3 bases and J by 2 bases, with 15 bases between. PCR amplification relied on 60 Vbeta primers (plus 13 Jbeta primers). The repertoire was sequenced with immunoSEQ multiplex PCR; TCRdb's copy has only in-frame clones and lacks some. There are 200,000 or so clones in the sample; 65% to 85% occur only once, and roughly 3% lies in the top ten. This clonotype was obtained from a woman aged 25 to 45 in good health and CMV-seronegative. The sample consisted of PBMCs. The chain recombines TRBV7-9 with TRBJ2-3; tentative D call: TRBD1 (6 bases). The CDR3 coding sequence is TGTGCCAGCAGCTTCCCGAGGACAGACCCCACAGATACGCAGTATTTT. As protein: CASSFPRTDPTDTQYF.